The next 17 T cell receptor beta chains were all read from a single sample in a study of radiotherapy plus CTLA-4 blockade in lung cancer. Clones were read by immunoSEQ multiplex PCR, and TCRdb kept only the in-frame ones, dropping some. The sample yields more than 40,000 clones, 73% seen once. The starting material was peripheral blood, obtained from a patient treated with radiotherapy plus ipilimumab. The receptors were gathered from a human donor with non-small cell lung cancer who had a complete response to radiotherapy plus ipilimumab.

J is TRBJ2-6 and V is TRBV5-1; TRBD1 matches 9 bases. Looked up from germline, CDR1 is SGHRS and CDR2 is YFSETQ. V was pared by 9 bases and J by 0 bases, with 7 bases of the junction left unmatched. The CDR3 has 16 residues. DNA of the CDR3: TGCGCCACCCGGGACAGGGTCCTCTCTGGGGCCAACGTCCTGACTTTC. Translated: CATRDRVLSGANVLTF. Variable domain in full (rest from reference TRBV5-1 and TRBJ2-6): KAGVTQTPRYLIKTRGQQVTLSCSPISGHRSVSWYQQTPGQGLQFLFEYFSETQRNKGNFPGRFSGRQFSNSRSEMNVSTLELGDSALYLCATRDRVLSGANVLTFGAGSRLTVL.

This clone showed up just a few times. This chain links TRBV19 with TRBJ1-1; D may be TRBD1 (6 bases). Germline lookup yields CDR1 LNHDA and CDR2 SQIVND (reference sequence). CDR3 size: 19 residues. Deletions cut 5 bases from V and 1 base from J, with 26 bases between. The CDR3 sequence: CASSSQGTALDFWNTEAFF. The CDR3 coding sequence is TGTGCCAGTAGTTCACAGGGCACGGCCTTGGATTTTTGGAACACTGAAGCTTTCTTT.

V usage is TRBV9 and J usage is TRBJ2-5, with 11 bases identical to TRBD1. With the DNA end fitting TRBJ2-7 better, the J assignment may be wrong. The germline V gene encodes CDR1 SGDLS and CDR2 YYNGEE. CDR3 length: 16 amino acids. Here the CDR3 reads CASSLQGGDRGGEQYF. In nucleotides, the CDR3 is TGTGCCAGCAGCCTCCAAGGGGGGGACAGGGGGGGCGAGCAGTACTTC.

This clone was picked up a small number of times. The chain links TRBV21-1 to TRBJ2-1; the tabulated D call, TRBD2, remains unverified against the DNA. TRBV21-1 is described as a pseudogene. This CDR3 spans 16 amino acids. CDR3 protein: CASSKSPAGAYNEQFF. The CDR3 bases are TGTGCCAGCAGCAAAAGTCCAGCGGGCGCCTACAATGAGCAGTTCTTC.

CDR3 sequence reads: CASSQDVSGRGYTGELFF. In nucleotides, the CDR3 is TGTGCCAGCAGCCAAGACGTGTCAGGAAGGGGTTACACCGGGGAGCTGTTTTTT. This sequence joins TRBV4-2 and TRBJ2-2, with D possibly being TRBD1 (5 bases). Between the trimmed V and J ends, which lost 0 bases and 3 bases, there was a span of 17 bases. Germline V lookup: CDR1 LGHNA, CDR2 YNFKEQ. The CDR3 runs 18 residues.

This chain connects TRBV6-1 to TRBJ1-5, with 7 bases identical to TRBD1. Germline trimming cut 4 bases from V and 4 bases from J; bases unmatched to any gene: 10. Germline V CDR1 and CDR2: MNHNS, SASEGT. The CDR3 has 16 amino acids. CDR3 sequence reads: CASSGRDSFLNQPQHF. CDR3 DNA: TGTGCCAGCAGTGGCCGGGACAGTTTTTTAAATCAGCCCCAGCATTTT.

This clone was detected once. V and J are TRBV19 and TRBJ2-2, with a tentative D call TRBD2 (6 bases). Trimming left V 1 base short and J 4 bases short, with 10 bases between. Germline V gene sequence: CDR1 LNHDA, CDR2 SQIVND (reference sequence). CDR3 length: 15 residues. DNA of the CDR3: TGTGCCAGTAGTATAGGTCGGAGGGCCACCGGGGAGCTGTTTTTT. This sequence encodes CASSIGRRATGELFF.

The V and J genes are TRBV10-3 and TRBJ2-3, with 12 bases that match TRBD1. Germline V gene lookup returns CDR1 ENHRY and CDR2 SYGVKD. The CDR3 contains 13 residues. V lost 10 bases to trimming and J lost 7 bases; unmatched junction nucleotides: 6. The CDR3 sequence: CATGTGGLNTQYF. CDR3 in DNA: TGTGCCACAGGGACAGGGGGCTTGAATACGCAGTATTTT.

The chain employs TRBV6-1 and TRBJ2-7, with 9 positions matching TRBD1. J gave up 1 base and V 6 bases, and 7 bases lay outside the gene matches. Germline V lookup: CDR1 MNHNS, CDR2 SASEGT. The length of the CDR3 is 15 residues. CDR3 in DNA: TGTGCCAGCAGATCAGGGGGGACAGGGTCCTACGAGCAGTACTTC. As protein: CASRSGGTGSYEQYF.

The rearrangement links TRBV28 to TRBJ2-6; 7 bases map to TRBD2. CDR1 and CDR2 (germline): MDHEN, SYDVKM. V was pared by 5 bases and J by 6 bases, with 7 bases of the junction left unmatched. The CDR3 spans 15 residues. DNA for the CDR3: TGTGCCAGCAGTCCTCAAGGGAGGGAGGCCAACGTCCTGACTTTC. This gives the protein CASSPQGREANVLTF.

CDR3: CASSLRGEQFF. As DNA, the CDR3 is TGTGCCAGCAGTTTAAGGGGGGAGCAGTTCTTC. The V gene is TRBV27, the J gene TRBJ2-1, with D possibly TRBD1 on 6 matching bases. Deletions cut 2 bases from V and 10 bases from J, with 6 bases between. The CDR3 totals 11 residues. The germline V gene has CDR1 MNHEY and CDR2 SMNVEV (reference sequence).

The chain recombines TRBV7-8 with TRBJ1-1, with a tentative D call TRBD1 (5 bases). The CDR3 runs 18 residues. V lost 0 bases and J lost 0, with 17 bases in between. The V gene's germline CDR1 is SGHVS and CDR2 FQNEAQ. Written as DNA, the CDR3 is TGTGCCAGCAGCTTAGCGGGGATAGGGGTTACCATGAACACTGAAGCTTTCTTT. It yields the protein CASSLAGIGVTMNTEAFF.

The V and J genes are TRBV5-8 and TRBJ2-5, with D tentatively TRBD2 (6 bases). Germline CDR1 SGHTS, CDR2 YDEGEE. V lost 2 bases, J lost 4 bases, and 9 bases lay in between. The CDR3 is 13 amino acids. CDR3 nucleotides: TGTGCCAGCAGCTTTGGAGGGAGAGAGACCCAGTACTTC. It specifies CASSFGGRETQYF. The full variable domain, its missing parts supplied by reference TRBV5-8 and TRBJ2-5, is EAGVTQSPTHLIKTRGQQATLRCSPISGHTSVYWYQQALGLGLQFLLWYDEGEERNRGNFPPRFSGRQFPNYSSELNVNALELEDSALYLCASSFGGRETQYFGPGTRLLVL.

The chain employs TRBV5-1 and TRBJ1-2, with no clear D. Germline V gives CDR1 SGHRS, CDR2 YFSETQ. This CDR3 has 11 amino acids. V lost 8 bases, J lost 5 bases, and 10 bases lay in between. CDR3 amino acids: CAREGRYGYTF. The CDR3 region has the DNA TGCGCCAGGGAGGGAAGGTATGGCTACACCTTC.

V and J are TRBV27 and TRBJ1-5; 8 nucleotides line up with TRBD1. This CDR3 region has 16 residues. With V trimmed by 5 bases and J by 6 bases, 12 bases remained unmatched. Germline CDR1 is MNHEY and CDR2 is SMNVEV (reference sequence). The CDR3 here is CASSPYLAGGSQPQHF. In nucleotides, the CDR3 is TGTGCCAGCAGTCCCTACTTGGCAGGGGGCAGTCAGCCCCAGCATTTT.

V gene TRBV7-2 combines with J gene TRBJ2-3; D unresolved. This CDR3 contains 18 residues. Germline V gene data show CDR1 as SGHTA and CDR2 as FQGNSA. V was clipped by 2 bases and J by 4 bases, with 22 bases between them. CDR3 sequence reads: CASSLRLSLVAIPDTQYF. The DNA for the CDR3 is TGTGCCAGCAGCTTAAGGTTATCGCTGGTAGCAATCCCAGATACGCAGTATTTT.

The genes are TRBV5-5 and TRBJ2-1; TRBD2 might be the D (5 bases). The CDR3 has 15 residues. The germline V gene encodes CDR1 SGHKS and CDR2 YYEKEE (reference sequence). V was pared by 1 base and J by 2 bases, with 10 bases between. As DNA, the CDR3 is TGTGCCAGCAGCTTGTTAAGCGGAACCTACAATGAGCAGTTCTTC. Translated: CASSLLSGTYNEQFF. The full variable domain, rest sourced from reference TRBV5-5 and TRBJ2-1, is DAGVTQSPTHLIKTRGQQVTLRCSPISGHKSVSWYQQVLGQGPQFIFQYYEKEERGRGNFPDRFSARQFPNYSSELNVNALLLGDSALYLCASSLLSGTYNEQFFGPGTRLTVL.